A selection of T cell receptor beta chains follows, all from one sample in a study of blood T cell repertoires in COVID-19. Sequencing used immunoSEQ multiplex PCR; TCRdb keeps in-frame clones, though not all of them. This table holds roughly 92,000 clones, around 87% found once. Sequenced input: peripheral blood. The receptors come from a woman of 80 years or more with acute or convalescent COVID-19. Both conserved end residues are part of each CDR3. A D gene is named only where the DNA matches it firmly. Some rows have no size entry. The others give once, few or many, or a class for an expanded clone.

CDR3 protein: CASRTGTSALLLYNEQFF; CDR3 DNA: TGTGCCAGCAGAACCGGGACTAGCGCGCTTCTCCTATACAATGAGCAGTTCTTC; D gene: TRBD2; J gene: TRBJ2-1; clone size: NA; CDR3 length: 18; V gene: TRBV5-6
CDR3 protein: CASSPGGRGDTQYF; CDR3 DNA: TGTGCCAGCTCACCGGGGGGGCGGGGAGATACGCAGTATTTT; D gene: TRBD2; J gene: TRBJ2-3; clone size: NA; CDR3 length: 14; V gene: TRBV3-1/TRBV3-2
CDR3 protein: CASSASGDQNNEQFF; CDR3 DNA: TGTGCCAGCAGTGCCTCAGGGGACCAAAACAATGAGCAGTTCTTC; D gene: NA; J gene: TRBJ2-1; clone size: NA; CDR3 length: 15; V gene: TRBV2
CDR3 protein: CSVEDRESPYGYTF; CDR3 DNA: TGCAGCGTTGAAGATCGGGAATCCCCCTATGGCTACACCTTC; D gene: NA; J gene: TRBJ1-2; clone size: few; CDR3 length: 14; V gene: TRBV29-1
CDR3 protein: CATEHLRTGGAYGYTF; CDR3 DNA: TGTGCCACTGAGCATCTCCGGACAGGGGGGGCCTATGGCTACACCTTC; D gene: TRBD1; J gene: TRBJ1-2; clone size: NA; CDR3 length: 16; V gene: TRBV5-8
CDR3 protein: CASSFRDTEAFF; CDR3 DNA: TGTGCCAGCAGCTTCCGGGACACTGAAGCTTTCTTT; D gene: NA; J gene: TRBJ1-1; clone size: NA; CDR3 length: 12; V gene: TRBV11-1
CDR3 protein: CASSLSVGQGAHEQYF; CDR3 DNA: TGTGCCAGCAGTTTATCCGTGGGACAGGGGGCCCACGAGCAGTACTTC; D gene: TRBD1; J gene: TRBJ2-7; clone size: NA; CDR3 length: 16; V gene: TRBV28
CDR3 protein: CASSNFANTEAFF; CDR3 DNA: TGTGCCAGCAGTAACTTTGCGAACACTGAAGCTTTCTTT; D gene: NA; J gene: TRBJ1-1; clone size: NA; CDR3 length: 13; V gene: TRBV12-3/TRBV12-4
CDR3 protein: CARRRLSYGYTF; CDR3 DNA: TGTGCCAGAAGGCGATTGTCCTATGGCTACACCTTC; D gene: NA; J gene: TRBJ1-2; clone size: NA; CDR3 length: 12; V gene: TRBV7-5
CDR3 protein: CASSQARGRDTGELFF; CDR3 DNA: TGTGCCAGCAGCCAAGCGAGGGGGCGGGACACCGGGGAGCTGTTTTTT; D gene: TRBD1; J gene: TRBJ2-2; clone size: NA; CDR3 length: 16; V gene: TRBV4-2
CDR3 protein: CASSWLAGSIRADTQYF; CDR3 DNA: TGTGCCAGCAGCTGGTTAGCGGGGTCCATCCGGGCAGATACGCAGTATTTT; D gene: TRBD2; J gene: TRBJ2-3; clone size: NA; CDR3 length: 17; V gene: TRBV11-2
CDR3 protein: CASSLPGTGGISPLHF; CDR3 DNA: TGTGCCAGCAGCTTACCCGGGACAGGGGGTATTTCACCCCTCCACTTT; D gene: TRBD1; J gene: TRBJ1-6; clone size: NA; CDR3 length: 16; V gene: TRBV13
CDR3 protein: CATQGGDYNSPLHF; CDR3 DNA: TGTGCCACCCAGGGAGGGGACTATAATTCACCCCTCCACTTT; D gene: NA; J gene: TRBJ1-6; clone size: NA; CDR3 length: 14; V gene: TRBV5-4
CDR3 protein: CASSLSDRVNSNEKLFF; CDR3 DNA: TGCGCCAGCTCCCTATCGGACAGGGTAAATTCTAATGAAAAACTGTTTTTT; D gene: TRBD1; J gene: TRBJ1-4; clone size: NA; CDR3 length: 17; V gene: TRBV5-1
CDR3 protein: CASGQGTNEQFF; CDR3 DNA: TGCGCCAGCGGACAGGGAACGAATGAGCAGTTCTTC; D gene: TRBD1; J gene: TRBJ2-1; clone size: NA; CDR3 length: 12; V gene: TRBV5-1
CDR3 protein: CASRDPGEDTQYF; CDR3 DNA: TGTGCCAGCAGAGACCCCGGGGAAGATACGCAGTATTTT; D gene: NA; J gene: TRBJ2-3; clone size: NA; CDR3 length: 13; V gene: TRBV2
CDR3 protein: CASSLLTGGHNTEAFF; CDR3 DNA: TGTGCCAGCAGCTTGTTGACAGGGGGCCATAACACTGAAGCTTTCTTT; D gene: TRBD1; J gene: TRBJ1-1; clone size: NA; CDR3 length: 16; V gene: TRBV5-6
CDR3 protein: CASSVAGSSSYEQYF; CDR3 DNA: TGTGCCAGCAGCGTCGCGGGGTCCAGCTCCTACGAGCAGTACTTC; D gene: NA; J gene: TRBJ2-7; clone size: NA; CDR3 length: 15; V gene: TRBV2
CDR3 protein: CASSYQGSNQPQHF; CDR3 DNA: TGTGCCAGCAGCTACCAGGGGAGCAATCAGCCCCAGCATTTT; D gene: NA; J gene: TRBJ1-5; clone size: NA; CDR3 length: 14; V gene: TRBV7-2
CDR3 protein: CASSRDSGSGGTQYF; CDR3 DNA: TGTGCCAGCAGCCGGGACTCCGGGTCGGGGGGGACCCAGTACTTC; D gene: TRBD2; J gene: TRBJ2-5; clone size: NA; CDR3 length: 15; V gene: TRBV7-6
CDR3 protein: CSVAPRLAVGEQFF; CDR3 DNA: TGCAGCGTTGCCCCGCGACTAGCAGTAGGTGAGCAGTTCTTC; D gene: TRBD2; J gene: TRBJ2-1; clone size: NA; CDR3 length: 14; V gene: TRBV29-1
CDR3 protein: CASHRGTGELFF; CDR3 DNA: TGTGCCAGCCACAGGGGAACCGGGGAGCTGTTTTTT; D gene: TRBD1; J gene: TRBJ2-2; clone size: NA; CDR3 length: 12; V gene: TRBV28
CDR3 protein: CAGTGGIGTEAFF; CDR3 DNA: TGTGCCGGCACAGGGGGTATCGGCACTGAAGCTTTCTTT; D gene: TRBD1; J gene: TRBJ1-1; clone size: NA; CDR3 length: 13; V gene: TRBV2
CDR3 protein: CATSSGGGSSPLHF; CDR3 DNA: TGTGCCACCAGCAGTGGGGGGGGGTCCTCACCCCTCCACTTT; D gene: NA; J gene: TRBJ1-6; clone size: NA; CDR3 length: 14; V gene: TRBV15
CDR3 protein: CASSRSGSVTDTQYF; CDR3 DNA: TGCGCCAGCAGCCGGAGCGGGAGTGTGACAGATACGCAGTATTTT; D gene: TRBD2; J gene: TRBJ2-3; clone size: NA; CDR3 length: 15; V gene: TRBV5-1
CDR3 protein: CASSLQVGRDGYTF; CDR3 DNA: TGTGCCAGTAGTCTCCAAGTAGGGAGGGATGGCTACACCTTC; D gene: NA; J gene: TRBJ1-2; clone size: NA; CDR3 length: 14; V gene: TRBV19
CDR3 protein: CASSLAQPGTGGINSPLHF; CDR3 DNA: TGTGCCAGCAGCTTAGCCCAACCAGGGACAGGGGGAATCAATTCACCCCTCCACTTT; D gene: TRBD1; J gene: TRBJ1-6; clone size: NA; CDR3 length: 19; V gene: TRBV7-8
CDR3 protein: CASSKGQGAFQPQHF; CDR3 DNA: TGTGCCAGCAGCAAGGGACAGGGGGCTTTTCAGCCCCAGCATTTT; D gene: TRBD1; J gene: TRBJ1-5; clone size: NA; CDR3 length: 15; V gene: TRBV5-8
CDR3 protein: CASSSQGTNEQYF; CDR3 DNA: TGTGCCAGCTCGTCCCAGGGTACCAACGAGCAGTACTTC; D gene: NA; J gene: TRBJ2-7; clone size: NA; CDR3 length: 13; V gene: TRBV18
CDR3 protein: CASTTTGGYSPLHF; CDR3 DNA: TGTGCCAGTACCACGACAGGGGGCTATTCACCCCTCCACTTT; D gene: TRBD1; J gene: TRBJ1-6; clone size: NA; CDR3 length: 14; V gene: TRBV19
CDR3 protein: CAWSVTGSNQPQHF; CDR3 DNA: TGTGCCTGGAGTGTAACAGGGAGTAATCAGCCCCAGCATTTT; D gene: NA; J gene: TRBJ1-5; clone size: once; CDR3 length: 14; V gene: TRBV30
CDR3 protein: CATLRASGTDTQYF; CDR3 DNA: TGTGCCACTTTAAGAGCTAGCGGCACAGATACGCAGTATTTT; D gene: NA; J gene: TRBJ2-3; clone size: NA; CDR3 length: 14; V gene: TRBV10-3
CDR3 protein: CASSRTAHSSETQYF; CDR3 DNA: TGTGCCAGCAGCCGGACAGCCCATTCCTCGGAGACCCAGTACTTC; D gene: NA; J gene: TRBJ2-5; clone size: NA; CDR3 length: 15; V gene: TRBV9
CDR3 protein: CASRQRTGRLDGYTF; CDR3 DNA: TGTGCCAGCAGGCAGAGGACAGGGAGGTTGGATGGCTACACCTTC; D gene: TRBD1; J gene: TRBJ1-2; clone size: once; CDR3 length: 15; V gene: TRBV2
CDR3 protein: CASSVEHYSGANVLTF; CDR3 DNA: TGTGCCAGCAGCGTAGAACATTACTCTGGGGCCAACGTCCTGACTTTC; D gene: NA; J gene: TRBJ2-6; clone size: once; CDR3 length: 16; V gene: TRBV9
CDR3 protein: CASSTEETQYF; CDR3 DNA: TGTGCCAGCAGTACGGAGGAGACCCAGTACTTC; D gene: NA; J gene: TRBJ2-5; clone size: NA; CDR3 length: 11; V gene: TRBV28
CDR3 protein: CASSLGAGVGTDTQYF; CDR3 DNA: TGTGCCAGCAGCTTAGGGGCGGGAGTGGGCACAGATACGCAGTATTTT; D gene: TRBD2; J gene: TRBJ2-3; clone size: NA; CDR3 length: 16; V gene: TRBV7-8
CDR3 protein: CASTHPTSGGATGELFF; CDR3 DNA: TGTGCCAGTACCCATCCGACTAGCGGAGGGGCCACCGGGGAGCTGTTTTTT; D gene: TRBD2; J gene: TRBJ2-2; clone size: NA; CDR3 length: 17; V gene: TRBV19
CDR3 protein: CASSPLETGSTEAFF; CDR3 DNA: TGCGCCAGCAGCCCTCTAGAGACCGGGAGCACTGAAGCTTTCTTT; D gene: NA; J gene: TRBJ1-1; clone size: NA; CDR3 length: 15; V gene: TRBV4-1
CDR3 protein: CASSQDASGGDLYEQFF; CDR3 DNA: TGCGCCAGCAGCCAAGACGCGAGCGGGGGGGATCTGTATGAGCAGTTCTTC; D gene: TRBD2; J gene: TRBJ2-1; clone size: NA; CDR3 length: 17; V gene: TRBV4-3
CDR3 protein: CAISAHPGTSGGNEQFF; CDR3 DNA: TGTGCCATCAGTGCCCACCCAGGGACTAGCGGGGGAAATGAGCAGTTCTTC; D gene: TRBD2; J gene: TRBJ2-1; clone size: NA; CDR3 length: 17; V gene: TRBV10-3